The present TCR beta chain was sequenced within a study of OX40 agonist ivuxolimab in advanced cancers. Study-wide context: Dose-escalation patients had hepatocellular carcinoma, melanoma, renal cell or head and neck cancer.

Germline V gene lookup returns CDR1 MGHRA and CDR2 YSYEKL. V gave up 0 bases and J gave up 1 base, with 10 bases separating them. The CDR3 sequence is 15 residues long. The protocol was immunoSEQ multiplex PCR, while the TCRdb copy is restricted to in-frame clones and leaves out a portion. The table includes 40,000 to 50,000 clones, 88% detected once. This clone has only one observation. Sequenced here: CD4+ or CD8+ T cells sorted from blood, sampled in a trial of the OX40 agonist ivuxolimab. This chain links TRBV4-1 with TRBJ2-7; no clear D gene. This TCR was sampled from an adult with an advanced solid tumor such as melanoma, head and neck, liver or kidney cancer. The CDR3 region is CASSQDGVGSYEQYF. Here the CDR3 DNA reads TGCGCCAGCAGCCAAGATGGCGTGGGATCCTACGAGCAGTACTTC.